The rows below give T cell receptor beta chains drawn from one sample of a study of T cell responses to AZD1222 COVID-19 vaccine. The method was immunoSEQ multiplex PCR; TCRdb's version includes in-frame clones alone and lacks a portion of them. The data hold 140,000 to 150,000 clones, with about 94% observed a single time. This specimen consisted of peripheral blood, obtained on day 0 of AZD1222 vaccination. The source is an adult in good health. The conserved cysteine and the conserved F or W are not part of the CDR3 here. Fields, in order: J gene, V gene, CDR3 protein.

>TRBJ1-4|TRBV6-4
AGRNRSNEKLF
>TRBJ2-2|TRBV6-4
ASSARVGAGELF
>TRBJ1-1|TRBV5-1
ASSLIRGGTEAF
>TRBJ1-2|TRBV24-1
ATSESRQGRGYT
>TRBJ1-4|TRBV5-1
ASSEHTTNEKLF
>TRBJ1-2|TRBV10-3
ATSISGLLGTYGYT
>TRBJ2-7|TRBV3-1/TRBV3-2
ASSQEQGAYEQY
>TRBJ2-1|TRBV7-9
ASSFGTDSYNEQF
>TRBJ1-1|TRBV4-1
ASSQDGQGNTEAF
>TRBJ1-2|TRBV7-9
ASSLGLDGYT
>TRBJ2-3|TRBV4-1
ASSQGTGGTDTQY
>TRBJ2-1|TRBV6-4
ASSAEAGEKISIF
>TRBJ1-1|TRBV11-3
ASSYRQNTEAF
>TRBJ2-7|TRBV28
ASSNRYEQY
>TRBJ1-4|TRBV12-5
ASGFGTAGVGEKLF
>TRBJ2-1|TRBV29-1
SVDAGDSGEQF
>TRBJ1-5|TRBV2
ASSEGREADQPQH
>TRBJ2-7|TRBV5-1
ASSLEGTAYEQY
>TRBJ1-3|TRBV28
ASTLRGTPGNTIY
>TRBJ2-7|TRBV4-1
ASSQERGGGYEQY
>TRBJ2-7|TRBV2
ASVGGNFPYEQY
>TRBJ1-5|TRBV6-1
ASSEGLQVEH
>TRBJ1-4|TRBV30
AWVGRGGEKLF
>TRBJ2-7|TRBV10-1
ASSAGMDEQY
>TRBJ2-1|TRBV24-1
ATSVDRDYNEQF
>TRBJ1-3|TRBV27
ASSRGQFGNTIY
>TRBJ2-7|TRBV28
ASSQGTDYEQY
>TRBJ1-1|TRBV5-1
ASSLSGRATEAF
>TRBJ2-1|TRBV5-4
ASSKTGAGRLNEQF
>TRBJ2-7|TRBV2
ASRDSYSYEQY
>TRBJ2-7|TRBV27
ASRTLSTGGSYEQY
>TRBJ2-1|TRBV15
ATSRDPVQRHNEQF
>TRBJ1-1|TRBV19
ASTRGVNTEAF
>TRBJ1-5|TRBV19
ASSWTGGDQPQH
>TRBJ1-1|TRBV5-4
ASSLGRNTEAF
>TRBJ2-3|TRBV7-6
ASSYEAYISGNTSTDTQY
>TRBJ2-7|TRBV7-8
ASSFGGGFYEQY
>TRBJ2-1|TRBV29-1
SVVVGADEQF
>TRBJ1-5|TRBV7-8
ASSLVGGSGRQPQH
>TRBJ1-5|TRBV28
ASRPPDSRNQPQH
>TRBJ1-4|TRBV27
ASSSPIGTGGGKLF
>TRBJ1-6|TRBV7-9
ASSLDLYNSPLH
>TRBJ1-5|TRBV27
ASSSPLQGQPQH
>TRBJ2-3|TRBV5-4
ASSRGHTDTQY
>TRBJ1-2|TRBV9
ASSVPGGEESYT